The clone carrying this T cell receptor (beta chain) was counted many times. What it recognizes is unknown. This specimen belongs to a study of T cell repertoires in cytomegalovirus infection. At the level of the study: Based on public TCR beta signatures, there were indications of CMV infection and of a matching HLA type.

TCRdb reprocessed the reads with MiXCR, giving one entry per CDR3 protein. In the table there are under 95,000 distinct CDR3 sequences, under 4.5% of which are singletons. Whole-study results and caveats: Carriers of CMV and the relevant HLA type were discriminated by public TCR beta frequency. Within the response measured ex vivo, HLA-C-restricted CMV-specific TCR beta clonotypes were dominant.

CDR3 length equals 15 residues. The germline V and J ends were trimmed by 5 bases and 5 bases, with 18 bases remaining between them. CDR1 and CDR2 from the germline V gene are SGHAT and FQNNGV. The sequence was collected from a human donor in good health (CMV status not recorded). Some clones in this sample may be carry-over from other donors' samples. The sequenced material came from PBMCs. The J gene is TRBJ2-5, the V gene TRBV11-2; D uncertain. CDR3 loop: CASSPGLIRPETQYF. In DNA, the CDR3 is TGTGCCAGCAGCCCCGGCCTAATCCGTCCGGAGACCCAGTACTTC. Combining the CDR3 with reference TRBV11-2 and TRBJ2-5 gives the whole variable domain EAGVAQSPRYKIIEKRQSVAFWCNPISGHATLYWYQQILGQGPKLLIQFQNNGVVDDSQLPKDRFSAERLKGVDSTLKIQPAKLEDSAVYLCASSPGLIRPETQYFGPGTRLLVL.